Following are 20 T cell receptor beta chains from one sample sequenced in a study of siplizumab effects on memory and regulatory T cells. TCRdb keeps only in-frame clones here, not all; method: immunoSEQ multiplex PCR. The sample carries some 75,000 clones, roughly 93% recorded once. The sequencing sample was made of CD8+ T cells sorted from blood. These receptors were collected from a human donor in good health.

J is TRBJ1-3 and V is TRBV29-1, with TRBD1 matching over 7 bases. Germline V gene data show CDR1 as SQVTM and CDR2 as ANQGSEA. V was clipped by 0 bases and J by 2 bases; unmatched bases: 10. CDR3 length: 17 residues. CDR3 loop: CSVEDGDSSITGNTIYF. DNA for the CDR3: TGCAGCGTTGAAGATGGGGACAGTTCGATTACTGGAAACACCATATATTTT.

This rearrangement joins TRBV5-1 to TRBJ2-2; the match to TRBD1 covers 9 bases. The CDR3 loop spans 15 amino acids. V was clipped by 4 bases and J by 5 bases; unmatched bases: 6. CDR1 and CDR2 (germline): SGHRS, YFSETQ. The CDR3 spells CASSEGQGLTGELFF. The CDR3 coding sequence is TGCGCCAGCAGCGAGGGACAGGGATTGACCGGGGAGCTGTTTTTT.

The rearrangement links TRBV9 to TRBJ1-2, with a possible D match to TRBD1 (6 bases). Between the trimmed V and J ends, which lost 4 bases and 6 bases, there was a span of 19 bases. This CDR3 comprises 15 residues. Germline V gives CDR1 SGDLS, CDR2 YYNGEE. The CDR3 here is CASSPLSGGVDGYTF. The CDR3 nucleotides read TGTGCCAGCAGCCCCCTCTCTGGGGGCGTTGATGGCTACACCTTC.

The chain carries TRBV6-1 and TRBJ2-7, with 8 nucleotides matching TRBD1. Trimming removed 5 bases from V and 2 bases from J; junction bases left unmatched: 5. This CDR3 spans 14 amino acids. Germline assignment: CDR1 MNHNS and CDR2 SASEGT. The DNA for the CDR3 is TGTGCCAGCAGTCTGACAGGGGTTGCCTACGAGCAGTACTTC. This encodes CASSLTGVAYEQYF.

The V call is TRBV5-6, the J call TRBJ2-2; D uncertain. The germline V and J ends were trimmed by 3 bases and 0 bases, with 3 bases remaining between them. The CDR3 runs to 13 residues. The germline V gene has CDR1 SGHDT and CDR2 YYEEEE. This CDR3 is CASSYTNTGELFF. CDR3 in DNA: TGTGCCAGCAGCTACACGAACACCGGGGAGCTGTTTTTT.

The DNA of the CDR3 is TGTGCCAGCAGCATTACGGGGGCAGGCGTAGGTTGGACCCAGTACTTC. Its protein is CASSITGAGVGWTQYF. V is TRBV13 and J is TRBJ2-5; D possibly uses TRBD1 or TRBD2 (6 bases each). V was pared by 5 bases and J by 7 bases, with 23 bases between. The CDR3 is 16 amino acids. Per germline, CDR1 PRHDT and CDR2 FYEKMQ (reference sequence).

This clone appeared a few times. This chain uses TRBV5-1 with TRBJ2-5, with 8 bases identical to TRBD2. The germline CDR1 and CDR2 sequences are SGHRS and YFSETQ. The CDR3 totals 16 residues. V lost 4 bases and J lost 5; bases outside the gene matches: 13. CDR3 sequence (DNA): TGCGCCAGCAGCCAGGGGACTAGTTCAGTGAGGGAGACCCAGTACTTC. Translation gives CASSQGTSSVRETQYF. The full variable domain, rest sourced from reference TRBV5-1 and TRBJ2-5, is KAGVTQTPRYLIKTRGQQVTLSCSPISGHRSVSWYQQTPGQGLQFLFEYFSETQRNKGNFPGRFSGRQFSNSRSEMNVSTLELGDSALYLCASSQGTSSVRETQYFGPGTRLLVL.

The genes are TRBV15 and TRBJ1-1; 8 positions match TRBD1. The J segment lost 3 bases and the V segment lost 0 bases, leaving 3 bases of the junction unmatched. The V gene's germline CDR1 is LNHNV and CDR2 YYDKDF (reference sequence). The CDR3 spans 15 residues. This CDR3 reads CATSRDRGLYTEAFF. CDR3 in DNA: TGTGCCACCAGCAGAGACAGGGGGCTCTACACTGAAGCTTTCTTT.

The V call is TRBV4-1, the J call TRBJ1-4; the D gene is possibly TRBD1 (5 bases). CDR3 length: 16 amino acids. Germline V gene lookup returns CDR1 MGHRA and CDR2 YSYEKL. With 0 bases removed from V and 3 bases from J, the gap between germline ends came to 11 bases. CDR3 DNA sequence: TGCGCCAGCAGCCAAGATTGGGGGTCGCCTAATGAAAAACTGTTTTTT. This sequence encodes CASSQDWGSPNEKLFF.

The J gene is TRBJ2-7, the V gene TRBV27, with D uncertain. The CDR3 contains 16 residues. The V end lost 0 bases, the J end lost 2 bases, and 14 bases lay between the germline ends. Per germline, CDR1 MNHEY and CDR2 SMNVEV (reference sequence). The CDR3 DNA reads TGTGCCAGCAGTTTATCGCTCAGTTCTGCAGCCTACGAGCAGTACTTC. It yields the protein CASSLSLSSAAYEQYF.

The CDR3 reads CASSQEGTGINEQFF. CDR3 coding DNA: TGTGCCAGCAGCCAGGAAGGGACAGGCATCAATGAGCAGTTCTTC. The rearrangement joins TRBV9 to TRBJ2-1, with TRBD1 identical over 8 bases. Germline CDR1 SGDLS, CDR2 YYNGEE. This CDR3 has 15 amino acids. V shed 4 bases and J 6 bases; nucleotides not matched to a gene: 9.

The chain employs TRBV4-3 and TRBJ1-2; 9 nucleotides line up with TRBD1. This CDR3 spans 14 amino acids. Losses at the gene ends were 4 bases for V and 4 bases for J; bases not matched to a gene: 4. CDR1 and CDR2 (germline): LGHNA, YSLEER. The CDR3 region is CASSPGTGSYGYTF. Written as DNA, the CDR3 is TGCGCCAGCAGCCCCGGGACAGGGAGCTATGGCTACACCTTC.

As regards this clone: Different DNA sequences within this sample yield the same CDR3. The chain has TRBV7-3 and TRBJ2-2; D is unresolved. Trimming shortened V by 5 bases and J by 4 bases, and 2 bases separated the two germline ends. The CDR3 is made up of 11 amino acids. From germline, CDR1 is SGHTA and CDR2 FQGTGA. The CDR3 DNA reads as TGTGCCAGCAGCCTCACCGGGGAGCTGTTTTTT. Protein product: CASSLTGELFF.

The chain has TRBV9 and TRBJ1-6; 11 bases map to TRBD1. Germline CDR1 reads SGDLS; CDR2 reads YYNGEE. The ends lost 0 bases at V and 9 bases at J; junction bases unmatched: 2. The CDR3 runs 15 residues. The CDR3 here is CASSVEGQGGSPLHF. The CDR3 bases are TGTGCCAGCAGCGTAGAGGGACAGGGGGGTTCACCCCTCCACTTT.

This clone has only one observation. The genes are TRBV7-9 and TRBJ2-7; a possible D gene is TRBD1 (6 bases). CDR3 length equals 13 residues. CDR1 is SEHNR, CDR2 FQNEAQ, per germline (reference sequence). V was trimmed by 2 bases and J by 5 bases, leaving 10 bases between them. CDR3 nucleotide sequence: TGTGCCAGCAGCTTAAGCAGGGGCCACGAGCAGTACTTC. Translating gives CASSLSRGHEQYF.

The chain uses TRBV7-6 and TRBJ2-2, with D tentatively TRBD2 (6 bases). This CDR3 comprises 14 residues. From germline, CDR1 is SGHVS and CDR2 FNYEAQ. Trimming shortened V by 1 base and J by 6 bases, and 9 bases separated the two germline ends. This CDR3 is CASSLVPGAGELFF. The CDR3 bases are TGTGCCAGCAGCTTAGTTCCGGGGGCCGGGGAGCTGTTTTTT.

The V gene is TRBV10-3, the J gene TRBJ2-1, with a possible D match to TRBD1 (5 bases). Trimming took off 6 bases at V and 4 bases at J, with 7 bases between the two ends. The CDR3 is 12 residues long. Germline V CDR1 and CDR2: ENHRY, SYGVKD. In DNA form, the CDR3 reads TGTGCCATCAGCAGGGTATACAATGAGCAGTTCTTC. It yields the protein CAISRVYNEQFF.

The sample holds one count of this clone. V gene TRBV9 combines with J gene TRBJ2-1, with TRBD2 matching over 10 bases. CDR1 and CDR2 (germline): SGDLS, YYNGEE. V shed 0 bases and J 8 bases; nucleotides not matched to a gene: 8. This CDR3 spans 16 amino acids. Here the CDR3 reads CASSVDSGLAAHEQFF. The CDR3 coding sequence is TGTGCCAGCAGCGTAGATTCAGGACTAGCGGCCCATGAGCAGTTCTTC.

V and J are TRBV28 and TRBJ2-2; D tentatively fits TRBD1 or TRBD2 (5 bases each). Germline lookup yields CDR1 MDHEN and CDR2 SYDVKM. CDR3 length: 15 amino acids. The V end lost 5 bases, the J end lost 3 bases, and 13 bases lay between the germline ends. This chain's CDR3 is CASSAAGTHTGELFF. CDR3 in DNA: TGTGCCAGCAGTGCCGCCGGGACCCACACCGGGGAGCTGTTTTTT.

This chain uses TRBV30 with TRBJ1-4; D may be TRBD1 (5 bases). The CDR3 sequence is 12 residues long. CDR1 GTSNPN and CDR2 SVGIG come from the germline V gene (reference sequence). V shed 0 bases and J shed 9 bases, with 8 bases lying between them. The DNA of the CDR3 is TGTGCCTGGAGTGTACAGGACCAAAAACTGTTTTTT. This translates into CAWSVQDQKLFF.